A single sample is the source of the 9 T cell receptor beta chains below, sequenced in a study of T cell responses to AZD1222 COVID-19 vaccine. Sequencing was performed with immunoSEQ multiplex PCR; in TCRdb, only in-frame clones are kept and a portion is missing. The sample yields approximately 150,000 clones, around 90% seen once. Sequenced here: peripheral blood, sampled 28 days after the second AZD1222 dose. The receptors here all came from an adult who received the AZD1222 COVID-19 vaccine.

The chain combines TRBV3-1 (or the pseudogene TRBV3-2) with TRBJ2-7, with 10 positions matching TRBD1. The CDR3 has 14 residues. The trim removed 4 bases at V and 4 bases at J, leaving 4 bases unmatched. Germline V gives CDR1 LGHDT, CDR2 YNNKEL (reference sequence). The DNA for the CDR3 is TGTGCCAGCAGCCTTGGACAGGGGGGGTACGAGCAGTACTTC. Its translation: CASSLGQGGYEQYF.

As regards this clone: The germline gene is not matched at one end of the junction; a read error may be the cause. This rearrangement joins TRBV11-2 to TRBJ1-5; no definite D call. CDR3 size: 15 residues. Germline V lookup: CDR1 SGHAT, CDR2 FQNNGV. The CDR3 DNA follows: TGTGCCAGCAGCTTAGATCCCGCAGGTTATCAGCCCCAACATTTT. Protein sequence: CASSLDPAGYQPQHF. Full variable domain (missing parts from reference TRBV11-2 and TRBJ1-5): EAGVAQSPRYKIIEKRQSVAFWCNPISGHATLYWYQQILGQGPKLLIQFQNNGVVDDSQLPKDRFSAERLKGVDSTLKIQPAKLEDSAVYLCASSLDPAGYQPQHFGDGTRLSIL.

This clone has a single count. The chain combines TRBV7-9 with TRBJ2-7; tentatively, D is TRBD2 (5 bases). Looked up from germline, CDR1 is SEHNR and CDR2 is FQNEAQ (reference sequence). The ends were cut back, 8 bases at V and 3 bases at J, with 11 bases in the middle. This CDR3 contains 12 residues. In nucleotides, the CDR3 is TGTGCCAGCGAGGGCCCCTACTACGAGCAGTACTTC. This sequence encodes CASEGPYYEQYF.

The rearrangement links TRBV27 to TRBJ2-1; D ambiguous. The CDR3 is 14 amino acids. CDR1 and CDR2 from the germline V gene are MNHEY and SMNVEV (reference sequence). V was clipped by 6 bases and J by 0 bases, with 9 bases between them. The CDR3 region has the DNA TGTGCCAGCAGCCCAATGGGCTCCTACAATGAGCAGTTCTTC. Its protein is CASSPMGSYNEQFF.

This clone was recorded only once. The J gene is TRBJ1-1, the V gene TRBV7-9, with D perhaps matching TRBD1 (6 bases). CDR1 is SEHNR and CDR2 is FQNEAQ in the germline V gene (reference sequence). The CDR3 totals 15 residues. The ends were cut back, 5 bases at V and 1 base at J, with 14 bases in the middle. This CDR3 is CASSRGRGSNTEAFF. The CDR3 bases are TGTGCCAGCAGCCGGGGCAGGGGTTCGAACACTGAAGCTTTCTTT.

The CDR3 here is CASSPVKVADTQYF. Here the CDR3 DNA reads TGTGCCAGCTCACCTGTGAAAGTGGCAGATACGCAGTATTTT. This chain joins TRBV18 and TRBJ2-3, with D unclear. CDR3 length: 14 amino acids. Germline values: CDR1 KGHSH, CDR2 LQKENI. Trimming pared 3 bases from V and 4 bases from J, leaving 11 bases between.

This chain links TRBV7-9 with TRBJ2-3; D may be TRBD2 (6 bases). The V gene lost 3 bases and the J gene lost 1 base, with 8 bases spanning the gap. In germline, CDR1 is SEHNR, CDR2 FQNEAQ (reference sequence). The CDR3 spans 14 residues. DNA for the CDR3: TGTGCCAGCAGCTTGGCTAGCGGCACAGATACGCAGTATTTT. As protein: CASSLASGTDTQYF.

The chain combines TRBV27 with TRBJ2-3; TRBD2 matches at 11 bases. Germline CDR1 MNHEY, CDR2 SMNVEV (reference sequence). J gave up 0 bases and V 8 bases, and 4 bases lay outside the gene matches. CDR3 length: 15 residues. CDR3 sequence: CASGLAGLSTDTQYF. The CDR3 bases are TGTGCCAGCGGACTAGCGGGCCTCAGCACAGATACGCAGTATTTT.

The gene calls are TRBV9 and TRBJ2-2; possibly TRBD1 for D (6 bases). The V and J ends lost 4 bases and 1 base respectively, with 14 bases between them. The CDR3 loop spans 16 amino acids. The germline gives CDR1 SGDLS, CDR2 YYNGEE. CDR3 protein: CASSKYTGLNTGELFF. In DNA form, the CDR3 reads TGTGCCAGCAGCAAATACACAGGGTTGAACACCGGGGAGCTGTTTTTT.